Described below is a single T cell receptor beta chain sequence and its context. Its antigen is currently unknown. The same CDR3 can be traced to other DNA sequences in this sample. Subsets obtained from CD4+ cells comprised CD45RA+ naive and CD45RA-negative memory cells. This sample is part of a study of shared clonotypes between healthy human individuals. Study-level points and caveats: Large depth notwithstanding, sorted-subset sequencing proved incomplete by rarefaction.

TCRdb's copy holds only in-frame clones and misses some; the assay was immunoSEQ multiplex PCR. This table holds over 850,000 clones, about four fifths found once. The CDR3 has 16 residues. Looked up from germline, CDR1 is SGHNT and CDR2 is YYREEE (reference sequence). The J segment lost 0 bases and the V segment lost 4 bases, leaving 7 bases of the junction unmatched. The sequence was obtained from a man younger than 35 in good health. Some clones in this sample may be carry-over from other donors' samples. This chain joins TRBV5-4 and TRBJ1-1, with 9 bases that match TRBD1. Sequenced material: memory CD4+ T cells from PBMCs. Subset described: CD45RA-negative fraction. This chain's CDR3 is CASSPDRGTMNTEAFF. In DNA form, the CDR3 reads TGTGCCAGCAGCCCGGACAGGGGCACGATGAACACTGAAGCTTTCTTT.